What follows describes a single T cell receptor beta chain. Its antigen is not identified. Method: immunoSEQ multiplex PCR; TCRdb's copy keeps in-frame clones and lacks some. This sample yields approximately 150,000 clones, of which around nine tenths are seen a single time; around 3.4% belongs to the top ten. The source of the sample is a study of cytomegalovirus exposure and HLA in healthy donors. Among the 110 or so subjects of the validation cohort, separate from the approximately 700-subject first cohort, were the donors. Broader study findings: TCR beta chains numbering some 160 were designated cytomegalovirus-associated.

The CDR3 spans 15 residues. Germline-derived CDR1 and CDR2 are KGHSH and LQKENI. V was clipped by 5 bases and J by 7 bases; unmatched bases: 10. The chain combines TRBV18 with TRBJ1-4; 7 bases fit TRBD1. The sequence was obtained from a woman between 18 and 29 years old in good health and CMV-seropositive. Sample: PBMCs. CDR3 DNA: TGTGCCAGCTCAGCGGGACAGCCGTTGGGTGAAAAACTGTTTTTT. Its protein is CASSAGQPLGEKLFF.